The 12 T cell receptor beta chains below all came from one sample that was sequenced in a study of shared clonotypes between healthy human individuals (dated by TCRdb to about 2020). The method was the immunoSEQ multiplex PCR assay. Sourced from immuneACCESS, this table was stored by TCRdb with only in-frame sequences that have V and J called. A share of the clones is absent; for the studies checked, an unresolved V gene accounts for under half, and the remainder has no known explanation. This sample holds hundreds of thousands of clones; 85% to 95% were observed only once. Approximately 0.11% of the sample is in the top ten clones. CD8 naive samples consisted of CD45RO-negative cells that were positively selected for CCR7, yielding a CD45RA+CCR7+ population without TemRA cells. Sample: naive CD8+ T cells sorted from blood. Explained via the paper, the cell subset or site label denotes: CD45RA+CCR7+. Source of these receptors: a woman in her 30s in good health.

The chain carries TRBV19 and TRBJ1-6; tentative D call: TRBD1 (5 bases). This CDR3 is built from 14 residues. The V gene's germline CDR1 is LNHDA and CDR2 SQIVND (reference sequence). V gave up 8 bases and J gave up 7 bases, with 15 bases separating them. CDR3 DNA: TGTGCCAGTGCTTTTGGGGGGGGAAATTCACCCCTCCACTTT. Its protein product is CASAFGGGNSPLHF.

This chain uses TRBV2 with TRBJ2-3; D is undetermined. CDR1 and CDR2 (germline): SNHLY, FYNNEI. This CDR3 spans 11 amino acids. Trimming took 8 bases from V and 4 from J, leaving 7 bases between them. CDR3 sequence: CASRISDTQYF. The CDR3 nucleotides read TGTGCCAGCCGAATTTCAGATACGCAGTATTTT.

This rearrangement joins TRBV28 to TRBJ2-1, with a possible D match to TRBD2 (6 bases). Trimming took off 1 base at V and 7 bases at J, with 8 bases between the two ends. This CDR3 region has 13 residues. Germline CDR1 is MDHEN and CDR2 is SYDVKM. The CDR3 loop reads CASSLYSGNEQFF. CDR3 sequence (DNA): TGTGCCAGCAGTTTATACAGCGGGAATGAGCAGTTCTTC.

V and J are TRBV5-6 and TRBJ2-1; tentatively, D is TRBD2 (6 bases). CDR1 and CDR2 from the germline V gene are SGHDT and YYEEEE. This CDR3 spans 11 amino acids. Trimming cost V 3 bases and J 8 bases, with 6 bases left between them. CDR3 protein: CASSWGDEQFF. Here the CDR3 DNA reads TGTGCCAGCAGCTGGGGGGATGAGCAGTTCTTC.

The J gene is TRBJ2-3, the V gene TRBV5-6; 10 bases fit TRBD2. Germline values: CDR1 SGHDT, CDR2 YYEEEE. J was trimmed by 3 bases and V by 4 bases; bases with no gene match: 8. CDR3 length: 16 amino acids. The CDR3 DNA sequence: TGTGCCAGCAGCCTCGGGCTAGCGGGAGTGACAGATACGCAGTATTTT. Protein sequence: CASSLGLAGVTDTQYF.

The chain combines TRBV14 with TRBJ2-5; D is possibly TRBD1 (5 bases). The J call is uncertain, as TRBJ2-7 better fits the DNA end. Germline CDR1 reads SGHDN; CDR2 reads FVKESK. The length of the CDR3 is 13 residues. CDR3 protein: CASSYGQDYEQYF. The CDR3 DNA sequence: TGTGCCAGCAGTTACGGACAAGACTACGAGCAGTACTTC.

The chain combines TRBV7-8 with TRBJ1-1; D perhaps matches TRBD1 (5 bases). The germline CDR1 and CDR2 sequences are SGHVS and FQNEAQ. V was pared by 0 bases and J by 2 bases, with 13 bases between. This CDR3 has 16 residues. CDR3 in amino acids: CASSLAKGHGNTEAFF. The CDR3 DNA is TGTGCCAGCAGCTTAGCAAAGGGGCATGGAAACACTGAAGCTTTCTTT.

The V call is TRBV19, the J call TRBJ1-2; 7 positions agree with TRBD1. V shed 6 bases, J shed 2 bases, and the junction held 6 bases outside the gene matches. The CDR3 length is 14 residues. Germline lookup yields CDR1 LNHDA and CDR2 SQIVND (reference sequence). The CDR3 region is CASSPTGMNYGYTF. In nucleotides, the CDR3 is TGTGCCAGTAGCCCGACAGGGATGAACTATGGCTACACCTTC.

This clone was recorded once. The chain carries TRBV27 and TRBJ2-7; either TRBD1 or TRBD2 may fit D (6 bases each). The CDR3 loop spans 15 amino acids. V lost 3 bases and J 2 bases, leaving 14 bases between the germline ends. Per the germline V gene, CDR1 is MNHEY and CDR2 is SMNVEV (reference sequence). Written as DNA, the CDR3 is TGTGCCAGCAGTTTGATCGGGGGCCAGCCCTACGAGCAGTACTTC. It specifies CASSLIGGQPYEQYF.

In DNA form, the CDR3 reads TGTGCCAGCAGTCTCAGGACTAGCGTTTCCTACGAGCAGTACTTC. Protein: CASSLRTSVSYEQYF. The chain combines TRBV28 with TRBJ2-7, with 9 bases identical to TRBD2. V shed 5 bases and J 1 base; nucleotides not matched to a gene: 6. CDR1 is MDHEN and CDR2 is SYDVKM in the germline V gene. The CDR3 contains 15 residues.

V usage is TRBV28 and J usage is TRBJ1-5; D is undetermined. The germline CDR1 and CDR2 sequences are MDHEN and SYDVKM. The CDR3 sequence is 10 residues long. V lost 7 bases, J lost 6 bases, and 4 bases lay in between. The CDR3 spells CASKVQPQHF. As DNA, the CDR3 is TGTGCCAGCAAGGTTCAGCCCCAGCATTTT.

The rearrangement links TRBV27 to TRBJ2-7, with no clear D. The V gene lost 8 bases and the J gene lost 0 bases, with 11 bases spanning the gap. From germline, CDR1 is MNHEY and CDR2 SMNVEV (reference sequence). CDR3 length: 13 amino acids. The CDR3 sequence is CASAIDISYEQYF. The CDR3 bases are TGTGCCAGCGCGATAGACATCTCCTACGAGCAGTACTTC.